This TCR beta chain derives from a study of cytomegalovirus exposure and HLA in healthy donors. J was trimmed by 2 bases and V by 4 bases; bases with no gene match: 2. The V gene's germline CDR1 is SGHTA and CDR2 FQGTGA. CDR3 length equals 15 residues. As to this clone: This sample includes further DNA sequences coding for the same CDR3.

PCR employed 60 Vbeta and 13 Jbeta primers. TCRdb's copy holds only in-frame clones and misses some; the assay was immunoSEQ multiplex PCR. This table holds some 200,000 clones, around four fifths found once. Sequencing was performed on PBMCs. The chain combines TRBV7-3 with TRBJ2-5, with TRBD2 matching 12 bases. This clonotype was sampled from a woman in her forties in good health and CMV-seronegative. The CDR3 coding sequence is TGTGCCAGCAGCTCCGGACTAGCGGGGCAAGAGACCCAGTACTTC. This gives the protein CASSSGLAGQETQYF.